This T cell receptor beta chain was found in a study of a mutant IDH1 vaccine in newly diagnosed glioma. In the study overall: Averaging roughly 40 years of age, treated patients were around 60% male and approximately 38% female.

Regarding this clone: The antigen remains undetermined.

The sample's time point: week 23, last vaccination. Every single dose of the vaccine, 300 ug of mutant IDH1 20-mer peptide, came with topical imiquimod. The donors had new WHO grade 3 or 4 astrocytomas; these were IDH1-mutant and ATRX-lost. Using immunoSEQ multiplex PCR, the repertoire was profiled, and TCRdb retains in-frame clones only, with some absent. Altogether roughly 38,000 clones are present, around 76% being singletons, with the ten largest covering roughly 4.8%. CDR1 and CDR2 (germline): SGDLS, YYNGEE. This CDR3 spans 17 amino acids. J lost 1 base, V lost 4 bases, and 12 bases had no gene match.

V gene TRBV9 combines with J gene TRBJ2-3; 7 bases are shared with TRBD1. The material was PBMCs, obtained from a glioma patient whose treatment included an IDH1 peptide vaccine. The receptor's source is a man aged 45 to 65 with glioma. CDR3 residues: CASSPTGWGVGTDTQYF. As DNA, the CDR3 is TGTGCCAGCAGCCCGACAGGGTGGGGAGTAGGCACAGATACGCAGTATTTT.